Following are 27 T cell receptor beta chains from one sample sequenced in a study of radiation and T cells in renal cell carcinoma. The sample's time point: blood 4 weeks post-SBRT, at nephrectomy. The treatment denotes: 15 Gy SBRT to primary tumor, nephrectomy 4 weeks later. TCRdb keeps only in-frame clones here, not all; method: immunoSEQ multiplex PCR. The sample holds fewer than 200,000 clones, around 89% seen once. Sequencing used blood, obtained from a patient whose treatment included radiotherapy and nephrectomy. These receptors all stem from a woman in her fifties or sixties with renal cell carcinoma.

The rearrangement uses TRBV5-4 and TRBJ1-1; D ambiguous. Germline V gene data show CDR1 as SGHNT and CDR2 as YYREEE (reference sequence). There are 13 residues in the CDR3. V lost 2 bases and J lost 6, with 11 bases in between. CDR3 DNA: TGTGCCAGCAGCTTTAGAGGCAGCCCTGAAGCTTTCTTT. Residues: CASSFRGSPEAFF.

The CDR3 sequence is CASSQIAGQISPLHF. CDR3 DNA sequence: TGCGCCAGCAGCCAGATTGCGGGACAGATTTCACCCCTCCACTTT. The chain recombines TRBV4-1 with TRBJ1-6, with 7 nucleotides matching TRBD1. The CDR3 is made up of 15 amino acids. J was trimmed by 9 bases and V by 3 bases; bases with no gene match: 8. Germline lookup yields CDR1 MGHRA and CDR2 YSYEKL.

This clone appeared a single time. V usage is TRBV18 and J usage is TRBJ2-1, with D perhaps TRBD1 or TRBD2 (7 bases each). Trimming cost V 2 bases and J 6 bases, with 14 bases left between them. This CDR3 is built from 15 residues. Germline V gene lookup returns CDR1 KGHSH and CDR2 LQKENI. Written as DNA, the CDR3 is TGTGCCAGCTCACCAAGACAGGGAGGGAGCAATGAGCAGTTCTTC. It is translated as CASSPRQGGSNEQFF. The full variable domain, rest sourced from reference TRBV18 and TRBJ2-1, is NAGVMQNPRHLVRRRGQEARLRCSPMKGHSHVYWYRQLPEEGLKFMVYLQKENIIDESGMPKERFSAEFPKEGPSILRIQQVVRGDSAAYFCASSPRQGGSNEQFFGPGTRLTVL.

The rearrangement joins TRBV25-1 to TRBJ1-2; D unclear. Germline V gene sequence: CDR1 MGHDK, CDR2 SYGVNS. This CDR3 comprises 14 residues. The germline V and J ends were trimmed by 1 base and 6 bases, with 12 bases remaining between them. The CDR3 loop is CASSESGRLDGYTF. CDR3 in DNA: TGTGCCAGCAGTGAATCGGGCAGGTTAGATGGCTACACCTTC.

The rearrangement uses TRBV6-5 and TRBJ1-6; no clear D gene. This CDR3 region has 14 residues. The germline V gene has CDR1 MNHEY and CDR2 SVGAGI. Trimming left V 2 bases short and J 8 bases short, with 10 bases between. The CDR3 nucleotides are TGTGCCAGCAGTTACAGTCCGGAGTATTCACCCCTCCACTTT. This codes for CASSYSPEYSPLHF.

This CDR3 reads CASNPTGVDGYTF. The CDR3 bases are TGTGCCAGCAACCCCACAGGGGTGGATGGCTACACCTTC. The V and J genes are TRBV6-1 and TRBJ1-2; 7 nucleotides match TRBD1. CDR1 is MNHNS, CDR2 SASEGT, per germline. V shed 7 bases, J shed 6 bases, and the junction held 8 bases outside the gene matches. There are 13 residues in the CDR3.

The chain has TRBV2 and TRBJ1-2; 9 positions match TRBD1. V was clipped by 8 bases and J by 7 bases; unmatched bases: 8. CDR1 is SNHLY and CDR2 is FYNNEI in the germline V gene. This CDR3 is 13 amino acids long. The CDR3 sequence is CASAQGAPGGYTF. The CDR3, as DNA: TGTGCCAGCGCACAGGGGGCCCCCGGTGGCTACACCTTC.

The chain is built from TRBV25-1 and TRBJ1-2, with 10 nucleotides matching TRBD1. V dropped 5 bases and J dropped 7; count of bases not matched to a gene: 7. The CDR3 length is 14 residues. CDR1 is MGHDK, CDR2 SYGVNS, per germline. CDR3 loop: CASSHGDRGSGYTF. The CDR3 coding sequence is TGTGCCAGCAGTCATGGGGACAGGGGCTCTGGCTACACCTTC.

The chain is built from TRBV2 and TRBJ2-7, with a possible D match to TRBD2 (5 bases). V was cut by 1 base and J by 3 bases, with 7 bases left in between. This CDR3 is built from 13 residues. Germline V gene lookup returns CDR1 SNHLY and CDR2 FYNNEI. The DNA for the CDR3 is TGTGCCAGCAGTGAAGACGGAGGCTACGAGCAGTACTTC. It translates to CASSEDGGYEQYF.

The rearrangement uses TRBV2 and TRBJ2-7, with TRBD2 matching 11 bases. The CDR3 contains 16 residues. V shed 4 bases and J 0 bases; nucleotides not matched to a gene: 5. CDR1 and CDR2 from the germline V gene are SNHLY and FYNNEI. This CDR3 is CASSGATSGVSYEQYF. CDR3 DNA sequence: TGTGCCAGCAGTGGGGCGACTAGCGGGGTCTCCTACGAGCAGTACTTC.

The chain employs TRBV9 and TRBJ1-1; 9 nucleotides align to TRBD1. The trim removed 2 bases at V and 1 base at J, leaving 9 bases unmatched. The CDR3 consists of 17 residues. Germline V CDR1 and CDR2: SGDLS, YYNGEE. The CDR3 nucleotides are TGTGCCAGCAGCGTTTCCGGGACAGGGTTGACGAACACTGAAGCTTTCTTT. Its translation: CASSVSGTGLTNTEAFF.

Points on this clone: The identical CDR3 is also encoded by other nucleotide sequences in the sample. The chain joins TRBV7-3 to TRBJ1-1; D remains unclear. Germline loops: CDR1 SGHTA, CDR2 FQGTGA. Trimming removed 3 bases from V and 1 base from J, with 6 bases in between. The CDR3 spans 13 residues. The CDR3 reads CASSFGGNTEAFF. The CDR3 coding sequence is TGTGCCAGCAGCTTTGGCGGGAACACTGAAGCTTTCTTT.

The rearrangement uses TRBV27 and TRBJ1-3; 8 bases are a match to TRBD1. The CDR3 has 15 amino acids. V lost 9 bases and J lost 0; bases outside the gene matches: 7. Germline values: CDR1 MNHEY, CDR2 SMNVEV (reference sequence). In DNA form, the CDR3 reads TGTGCCAGTAAGGGACAGGCAAGCTCTGGAAACACCATATATTTT. It encodes CASKGQASSGNTIYF.

In the case of this clone: One junction end disagrees with the germline gene, perhaps due to a read error. The genes are TRBV7-7 and TRBJ2-5; D gene uncertain. Germline CDR1 SSHAT, CDR2 FNYEAQ (reference sequence). CDR3 length equals 13 residues. The CDR3 DNA sequence: TGTGCTAGCAGCTTGGGCTATAAAGAGACCCAGTACTTC. This sequence encodes CASSLGYKETQYF.

The table lists this clone with a count of one. The chain joins TRBV7-2 to TRBJ1-1; perhaps TRBD1 as D (5 bases). Germline V gene data show CDR1 as SGHTA and CDR2 as FQGNSA. With 0 bases removed from V and 1 base from J, the gap between germline ends came to 6 bases. This CDR3 is built from 14 residues. The CDR3 here is CASSLAGTNTEAFF. Here the CDR3 DNA reads TGTGCCAGCAGCTTAGCGGGGACGAACACTGAAGCTTTCTTT.

The chain links TRBV19 to TRBJ1-1, with D perhaps TRBD1 (5 bases). The CDR3 covers 13 residues. From germline, CDR1 is LNHDA and CDR2 SQIVND (reference sequence). Trimming shortened V by 5 bases and J by 7 bases, and 14 bases separated the two germline ends. CDR3 loop: CASSRARDREAFF. In DNA form, the CDR3 reads TGTGCCAGTAGTCGGGCCCGGGACCGTGAAGCTTTCTTT. The variable domain in full, with the rest retrieved from reference TRBV19 and TRBJ1-1, is DGGITQSPKYLFRKEGQNVTLSCEQNLNHDAMYWYRQDPGQGLRLIYYSQIVNDFQKGDIAEGYSVSREKKESFPLTVTSAQKNPTAFYLCASSRARDREAFFGQGTRLTVV.

V is TRBV7-8 and J is TRBJ1-1; D is unclear. V lost 1 base and J lost 7, with 7 bases in between. The CDR3 extends over 12 amino acids. CDR1 is SGHVS and CDR2 is FQNEAQ in the germline V gene. The DNA of the CDR3 is TGTGCCAGCAGCTTAGGGCAGCTTGAAGCTTTCTTT. Protein sequence: CASSLGQLEAFF.

This sequence joins TRBV6-5 and TRBJ1-2; D may be TRBD1 (5 bases). Trimming shortened V by 0 bases and J by 6 bases, and 14 bases separated the two germline ends. The germline CDR1 and CDR2 sequences are MNHEY and SVGAGI. This CDR3 comprises 15 residues. CDR3 DNA sequence: TGTGCCAGCAGTTACTCTCGGGACGGGATAAATGGCTACACCTTC. It specifies CASSYSRDGINGYTF.

The V and J genes are TRBV12-2 and TRBJ2-3; the table's D call, TRBD2, has no DNA check behind it. TRBV12-2 is listed as a pseudogene. This CDR3 spans 9 amino acids. CDR3 bases: TGTGCCACGGGGGATACGCAGTATTTT. This translates into CATGDTQYF.

The chain links TRBV5-1 to TRBJ1-4; D not certain. With 0 bases removed from V and 0 bases from J, the gap between germline ends came to 6 bases. Looked up from germline, CDR1 is SGHRS and CDR2 is YFSETQ. The CDR3 is made up of 15 amino acids. CDR3 sequence: CASSLVTATNEKLFF. CDR3 DNA: TGCGCCAGCAGCTTGGTTACAGCAACTAATGAAAAACTGTTTTTT.

This clone was recorded once. V usage is TRBV6-1 and J usage is TRBJ2-1; TRBD1 aligns across 9 bases. This CDR3 is 15 amino acids long. V lost 8 bases and J lost 8; bases outside the gene matches: 13. The germline CDR1 and CDR2 sequences are MNHNS and SASEGT. Here the CDR3 DNA reads TGTGCCAGCTCGAGGACAGGGGCTTTGTCCGATGAGCAGTTCTTC. As protein: CASSRTGALSDEQFF.

In this sample, this clone turned up once. The chain joins TRBV6-5 to TRBJ2-7, with no clear D. Germline CDR1 is MNHEY and CDR2 is SVGAGI. This CDR3 has 15 residues. The V gene lost 0 bases and the J gene lost 3 bases, with 12 bases spanning the gap. The CDR3 coding sequence is TGTGCCAGCAGTTACTCACGGTCCGCTGGCTACGAGCAGTACTTC. Translation: CASSYSRSAGYEQYF.

The genes are TRBV10-2 and TRBJ1-2, with D tentatively TRBD1 (5 bases). Deletions cut 4 bases from V and 8 bases from J, with 26 bases between. This CDR3 is built from 17 residues. Germline CDR1 and CDR2: WSHSY and SAAADI. The CDR3 coding sequence is TGCGCCAGCAGTGGATCCGGGACTGTAAAATACCCGTGGGGCTACACCTTC. It yields the protein CASSGSGTVKYPWGYTF.

The chain links TRBV25-1 to TRBJ2-2; D call uncertain. V was trimmed by 6 bases and J by 1 base, leaving 15 bases between them. Germline CDR1 reads MGHDK; CDR2 reads SYGVNS. This CDR3 is 16 amino acids long. CDR3 DNA sequence: TGTGCCAGCAGCCAGGCTGGGCAGGTGAACACCGGGGAGCTGTTTTTT. It translates to CASSQAGQVNTGELFF.

The chain recombines TRBV7-3 with TRBJ2-1; D possibly corresponds to TRBD2 (5 bases). Per germline, CDR1 SGHTA and CDR2 FQGTGA. V was cut by 1 base and J by 10 bases, with 11 bases left in between. CDR3 length equals 13 residues. CDR3 sequence: CASSLIYSGEQFF. CDR3 DNA: TGTGCCAGCAGCTTAATTTATTCGGGGGAGCAGTTCTTC.

The V call is TRBV7-2, the J call TRBJ2-1, with D possibly TRBD2 on 6 matching bases. Germline-derived CDR1 and CDR2 are SGHTA and FQGNSA. Deletions cut 5 bases from V and 6 bases from J, with 17 bases between. This CDR3 is built from 15 residues. The CDR3 DNA is TGTGCCAGCAGCCCGGCCCCGGGGGTAGGCAATGAGCAGTTCTTC. Translating gives CASSPAPGVGNEQFF.

The V call is TRBV19, the J call TRBJ2-1; 7 bases agree with TRBD2. V trimming: 5 bases; J trimming: 1 base; junction bases outside the gene matches: 11. The CDR3 totals 17 residues. The germline gives CDR1 LNHDA, CDR2 SQIVND (reference sequence). CDR3 sequence reads: CASSHNRDYPSYNEQFF. The CDR3 DNA reads TGTGCCAGTAGTCATAACCGGGACTACCCATCCTACAATGAGCAGTTCTTC.